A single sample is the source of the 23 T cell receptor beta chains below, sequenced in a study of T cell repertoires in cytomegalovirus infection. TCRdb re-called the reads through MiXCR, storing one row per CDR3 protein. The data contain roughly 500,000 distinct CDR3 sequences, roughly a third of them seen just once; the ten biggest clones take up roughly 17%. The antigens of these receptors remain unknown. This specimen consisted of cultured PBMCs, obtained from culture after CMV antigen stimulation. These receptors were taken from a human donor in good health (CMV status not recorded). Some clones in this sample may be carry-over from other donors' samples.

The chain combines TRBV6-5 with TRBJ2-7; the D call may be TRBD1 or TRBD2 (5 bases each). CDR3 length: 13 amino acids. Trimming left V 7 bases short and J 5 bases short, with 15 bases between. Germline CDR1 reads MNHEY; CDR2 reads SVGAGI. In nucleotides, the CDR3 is TGTGCCAGCAAAATTGGGGGAGCGGACGAGCAGTACTTC. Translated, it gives CASKIGGADEQYF.

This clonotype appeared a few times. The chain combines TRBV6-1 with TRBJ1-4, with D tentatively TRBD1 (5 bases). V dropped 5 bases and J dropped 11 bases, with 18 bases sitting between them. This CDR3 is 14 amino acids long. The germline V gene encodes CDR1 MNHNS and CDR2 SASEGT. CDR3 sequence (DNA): TGTGCCAGCAGTTTTTCCGGGACCTACTATAAACTGTTTTTT. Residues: CASSFSGTYYKLFF.

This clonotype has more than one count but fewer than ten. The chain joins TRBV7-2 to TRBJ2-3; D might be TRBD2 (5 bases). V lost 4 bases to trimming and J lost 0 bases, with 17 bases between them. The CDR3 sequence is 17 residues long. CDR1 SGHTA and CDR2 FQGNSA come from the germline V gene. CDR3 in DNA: TGTGCCAGCAGCTCGAGGGCACGGAGCGCCAGCACAGATACGCAGTATTTT. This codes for CASSSRARSASTDTQYF.

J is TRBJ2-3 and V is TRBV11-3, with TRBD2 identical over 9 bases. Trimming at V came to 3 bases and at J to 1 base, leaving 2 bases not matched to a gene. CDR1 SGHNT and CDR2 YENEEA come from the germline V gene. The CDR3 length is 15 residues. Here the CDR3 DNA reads TGTGCCAGCAGCTTTAGCGGGGGCGGCACAGATACGCAGTATTTT. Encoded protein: CASSFSGGGTDTQYF.

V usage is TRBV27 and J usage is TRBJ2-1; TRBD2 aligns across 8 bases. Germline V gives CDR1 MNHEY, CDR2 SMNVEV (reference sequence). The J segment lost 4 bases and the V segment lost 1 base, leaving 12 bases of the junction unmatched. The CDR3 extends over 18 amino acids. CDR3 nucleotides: TGTGCCAGCAGTTTATACACGGGACGGGAGGGCCCTTACAATGAGCAGTTCTTC. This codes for CASSLYTGREGPYNEQFF.

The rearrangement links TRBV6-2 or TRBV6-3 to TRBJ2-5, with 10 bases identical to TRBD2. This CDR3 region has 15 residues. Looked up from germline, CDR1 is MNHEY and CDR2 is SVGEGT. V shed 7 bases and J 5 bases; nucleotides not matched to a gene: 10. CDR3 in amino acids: CASTSGRARGETQYF. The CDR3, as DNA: TGTGCCAGCACCAGCGGGAGGGCCAGAGGGGAGACCCAGTACTTC.

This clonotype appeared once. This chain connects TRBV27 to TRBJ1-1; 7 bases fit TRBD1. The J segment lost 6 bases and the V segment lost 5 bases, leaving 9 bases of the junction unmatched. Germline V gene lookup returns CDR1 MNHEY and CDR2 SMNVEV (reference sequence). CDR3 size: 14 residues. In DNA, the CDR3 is TGTGCCAGCAGTCTGACAGGGTGGGACGCTGAAGCTTTCTTT. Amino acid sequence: CASSLTGWDAEAFF.

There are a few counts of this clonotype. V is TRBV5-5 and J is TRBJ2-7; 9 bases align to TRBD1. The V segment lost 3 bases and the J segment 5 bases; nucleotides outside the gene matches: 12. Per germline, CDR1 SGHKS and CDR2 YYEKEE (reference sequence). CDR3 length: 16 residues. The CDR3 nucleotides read TGTGCCAGCAGCTCCTTGGCGGGACAGGGATGGGACGAGCAGTACTTC. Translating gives CASSSLAGQGWDEQYF. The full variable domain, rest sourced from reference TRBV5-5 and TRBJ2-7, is DAGVTQSPTHLIKTRGQQVTLRCSPISGHKSVSWYQQVLGQGPQFIFQYYEKEERGRGNFPDRFSARQFPNYSSELNVNALLLGDSALYLCASSSLAGQGWDEQYFGPGTRLTVT.

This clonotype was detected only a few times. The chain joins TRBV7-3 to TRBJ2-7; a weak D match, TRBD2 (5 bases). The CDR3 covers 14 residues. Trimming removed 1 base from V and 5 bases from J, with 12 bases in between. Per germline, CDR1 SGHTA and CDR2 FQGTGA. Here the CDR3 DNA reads TGTGCCAGCAGCTTAAGTGGGAGTGACAACGAGCAGTACTTC. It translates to CASSLSGSDNEQYF. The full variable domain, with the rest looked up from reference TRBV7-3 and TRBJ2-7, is GAGVSQTPSNKVTEKGKYVELRCDPISGHTALYWYRQSLGQGPEFLIYFQGTGAADDSGLPNDRFFAVRPEGSVSTLKIQRTERGDSAVYLCASSLSGSDNEQYFGPGTRLTVT.

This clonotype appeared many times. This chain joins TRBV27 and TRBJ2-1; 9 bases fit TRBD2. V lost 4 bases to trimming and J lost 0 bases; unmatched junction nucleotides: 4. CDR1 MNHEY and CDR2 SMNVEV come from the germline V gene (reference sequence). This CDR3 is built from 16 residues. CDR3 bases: TGTGCCAGCAGTTGGGTAGCGGGAGTCTCCTACAATGAGCAGTTCTTC. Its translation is CASSWVAGVSYNEQFF.

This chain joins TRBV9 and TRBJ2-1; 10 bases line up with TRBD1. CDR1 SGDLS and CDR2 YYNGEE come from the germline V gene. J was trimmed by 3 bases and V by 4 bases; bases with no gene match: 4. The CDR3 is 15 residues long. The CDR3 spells CASSPGQGGYNEQFF. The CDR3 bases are TGTGCCAGCAGCCCTGGACAGGGGGGCTACAATGAGCAGTTCTTC.

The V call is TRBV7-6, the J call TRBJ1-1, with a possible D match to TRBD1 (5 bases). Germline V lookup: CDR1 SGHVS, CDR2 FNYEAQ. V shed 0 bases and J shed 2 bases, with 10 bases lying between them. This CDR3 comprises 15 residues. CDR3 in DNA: TGTGCCAGCAGCTTAGCGCAGGGAGAAAACACTGAAGCTTTCTTT. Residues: CASSLAQGENTEAFF.

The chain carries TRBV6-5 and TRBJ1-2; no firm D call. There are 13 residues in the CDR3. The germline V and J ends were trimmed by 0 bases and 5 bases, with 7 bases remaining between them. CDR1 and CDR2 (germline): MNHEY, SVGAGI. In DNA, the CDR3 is TGTGCCAGCAGTTACTCGCCGGGGTATGGCTACACCTTC. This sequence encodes CASSYSPGYGYTF.

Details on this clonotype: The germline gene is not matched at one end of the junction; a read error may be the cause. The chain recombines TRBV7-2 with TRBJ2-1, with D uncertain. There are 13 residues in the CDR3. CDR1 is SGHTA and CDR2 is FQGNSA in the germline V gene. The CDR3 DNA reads TGTGCCAGCAGCTTATCCCCCTACGATGAGCAGTTCTTC. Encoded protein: CASSLSPYDEQFF.

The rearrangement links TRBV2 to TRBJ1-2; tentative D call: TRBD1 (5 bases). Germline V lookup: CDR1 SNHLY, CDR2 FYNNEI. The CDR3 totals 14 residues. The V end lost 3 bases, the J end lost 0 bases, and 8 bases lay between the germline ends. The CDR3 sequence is CASSDGRANYGYTF. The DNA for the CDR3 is TGTGCCAGCAGTGACGGCAGGGCTAACTATGGCTACACCTTC.

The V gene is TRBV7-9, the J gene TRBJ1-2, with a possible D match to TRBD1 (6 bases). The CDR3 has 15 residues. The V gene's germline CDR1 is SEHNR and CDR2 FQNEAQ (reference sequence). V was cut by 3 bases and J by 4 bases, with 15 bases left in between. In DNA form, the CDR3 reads TGTGCCAGCAGCTTCGGATCGGGGGCGGGCTATGGCTACACCTTC. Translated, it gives CASSFGSGAGYGYTF.

In DNA form, the CDR3 reads TGCGCCAGCAGCTTCAGGACCCGCACAGATACGCAGTATTTT. It translates to CASSFRTRTDTQYF. The rearrangement joins TRBV5-1 to TRBJ2-3; D is uncertain. The CDR3 is 14 amino acids. Germline assignment: CDR1 SGHRS and CDR2 YFSETQ. With 2 bases removed from V and 1 base from J, the gap between germline ends came to 8 bases.

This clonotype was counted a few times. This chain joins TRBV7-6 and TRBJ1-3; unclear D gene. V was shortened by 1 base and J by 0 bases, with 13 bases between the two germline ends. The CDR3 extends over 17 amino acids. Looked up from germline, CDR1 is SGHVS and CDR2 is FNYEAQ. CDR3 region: CASSLVGSKSSGNTIYF. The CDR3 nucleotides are TGTGCCAGCAGCTTAGTTGGCAGTAAGAGCTCTGGAAACACCATATATTTT.

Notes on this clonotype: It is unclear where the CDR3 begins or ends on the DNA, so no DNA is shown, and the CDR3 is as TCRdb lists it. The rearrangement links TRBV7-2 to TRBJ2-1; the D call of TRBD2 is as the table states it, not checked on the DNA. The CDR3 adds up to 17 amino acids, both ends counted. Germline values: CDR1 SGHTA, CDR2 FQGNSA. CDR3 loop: CASSLHFGRLASNEQFF.

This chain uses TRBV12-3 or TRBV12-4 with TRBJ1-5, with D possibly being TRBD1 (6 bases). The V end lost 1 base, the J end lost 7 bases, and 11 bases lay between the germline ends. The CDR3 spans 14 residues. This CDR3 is CASSLEQGSQPQHF. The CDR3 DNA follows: TGTGCCAGCAGTTTAGAACAGGGAAGCCAGCCCCAGCATTTT.

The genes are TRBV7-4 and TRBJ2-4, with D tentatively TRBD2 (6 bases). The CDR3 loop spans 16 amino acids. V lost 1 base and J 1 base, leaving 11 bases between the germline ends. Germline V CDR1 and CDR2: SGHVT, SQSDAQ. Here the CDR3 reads CASSLDGGMAKNIQYF. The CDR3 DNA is TGTGCCAGCAGCTTAGACGGAGGGATGGCCAAAAACATTCAGTACTTC. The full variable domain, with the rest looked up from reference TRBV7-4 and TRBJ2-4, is GAGVSQSPRYKVAKRGRDVALRCDSISGHVTLYWYRQTLGQGSEVLTYSQSDAQRDKSGRPSGRFSAERPERSVSTLKIQRTEQGDSAVYLCASSLDGGMAKNIQYFGAGTRLSVL.

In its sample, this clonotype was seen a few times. The CDR3 nucleotides are TGTGCCAGCAGCGCCCCTAGCGGGAGAGCAGATACGCAGTATTTT. Its translation is CASSAPSGRADTQYF. The chain joins TRBV12-3 or TRBV12-4 to TRBJ2-3; TRBD2 matches at 10 bases. V lost 6 bases and J lost 4; bases outside the gene matches: 7. The CDR3 covers 15 residues.

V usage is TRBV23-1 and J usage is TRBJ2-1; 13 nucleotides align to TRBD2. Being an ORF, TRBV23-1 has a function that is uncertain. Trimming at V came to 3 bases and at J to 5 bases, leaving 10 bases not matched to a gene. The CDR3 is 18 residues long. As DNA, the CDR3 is TGCGCCAGCAGTCATCCCACCAAGACTAGCGGGAGGCACAATGAGCAGTTCTTC. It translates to CASSHPTKTSGRHNEQFF.